These 7 T cell receptor beta chains were all obtained from the same sample, sequenced in a study of high-grade serous ovarian cancer treatment subgroups. Repertoires were generated with immunoSEQ multiplex PCR, while TCRdb's copy carries only in-frame clones and drops some. The sample yields approximately 36,000 clones, about 79% seen once. The tumor samples were collected prior to definitive surgery or chemotherapy. Sequencing was carried out using tumor tissue. The receptors come from a human donor with high-grade serous ovarian cancer.

The chain combines TRBV5-6 with TRBJ1-1; maybe TRBD1 (6 bases). CDR1 is SGHDT, CDR2 YYEEEE, per germline. V lost 0 bases and J lost 6, with 12 bases in between. The CDR3 extends over 14 amino acids. The CDR3 here is CASSLGQGYPEAFF. DNA for the CDR3: TGTGCCAGCAGCTTGGGGCAGGGGTACCCTGAAGCTTTCTTT. Full variable domain (outside the CDR3, taken from reference TRBV5-6 and TRBJ1-1): DAGVTQSPTHLIKTRGQQVTLRCSPKSGHDTVSWYQQALGQGPQFIFQYYEEEERQRGNFPDRFSGHQFPNYSSELNVNALLLGDSALYLCASSLGQGYPEAFFGQGTRLTVV.

The CDR3 bases are TGTGCCAGCAGCCCCTCCGGAGGGCTCGGGGAGCTGTTTTTT. Its translation: CASSPSGGLGELFF. The rearrangement uses TRBV11-2 and TRBJ2-2; a possible D gene is TRBD2 (6 bases). V was clipped by 5 bases and J by 7 bases, with 14 bases between them. CDR3 length: 14 amino acids. Per the germline V gene, CDR1 is SGHAT and CDR2 is FQNNGV.

The chain is built from TRBV28 and TRBJ1-2; D not certain. Germline CDR1 MDHEN, CDR2 SYDVKM. Trimming cost V 2 bases and J 2 bases, with 9 bases left between them. This CDR3 spans 14 amino acids. In DNA form, the CDR3 reads TGTGCCAGCAGTTTAGTGGGTGCGAACTATGGCTACACCTTC. Amino acid sequence: CASSLVGANYGYTF.

The J gene is TRBJ2-3, the V gene TRBV11-2; D uncertain. V was cut by 7 bases and J by 3 bases, with 11 bases left in between. CDR3 length: 13 residues. Germline V gives CDR1 SGHAT, CDR2 FQNNGV. The CDR3 here is CASTPGWTDTQYF. The CDR3 coding sequence is TGTGCCAGCACGCCGGGTTGGACAGATACGCAGTATTTT.

V usage is TRBV11-2 and J usage is TRBJ1-1; the D is unclear. Germline loops: CDR1 SGHAT, CDR2 FQNNGV. Deletions cut 3 bases from V and 3 bases from J, with 8 bases between. The CDR3 is 13 residues long. DNA of the CDR3: TGTGCCAGCAGCTTTACACAATACACTGAAGCTTTCTTT. This codes for CASSFTQYTEAFF.

The V and J genes are TRBV5-6 and TRBJ1-1; weak D call: TRBD1 (5 bases). Germline V gene data show CDR1 as SGHDT and CDR2 as YYEEEE. This CDR3 comprises 14 residues. V lost 3 bases to trimming and J lost 4 bases, with 13 bases between them. CDR3 coding DNA: TGTGCCAGCAGCTCCCTAATCGGGGCCACTGAAGCTTTCTTT. Its protein product is CASSSLIGATEAFF.

This rearrangement joins TRBV29-1 to TRBJ2-1, with D hard to call. Germline V gene data show CDR1 as SQVTM and CDR2 as ANQGSEA. V was trimmed by 6 bases and J by 8 bases, leaving 8 bases between them. CDR3 length: 10 amino acids. Written as DNA, the CDR3 is TGCAGCGTGAGTTTTTATGAGCAGTTCTTC. Its protein product is CSVSFYEQFF.